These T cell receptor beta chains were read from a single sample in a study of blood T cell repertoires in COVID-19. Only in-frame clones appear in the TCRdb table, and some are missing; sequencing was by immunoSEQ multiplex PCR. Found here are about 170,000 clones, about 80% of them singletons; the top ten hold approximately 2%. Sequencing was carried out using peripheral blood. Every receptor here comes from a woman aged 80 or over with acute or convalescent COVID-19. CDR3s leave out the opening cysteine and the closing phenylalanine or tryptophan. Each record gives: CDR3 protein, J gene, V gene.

ASSFAGGNTGELF | TRBJ2-2 | TRBV7-9
ASRWDRLTGELF | TRBJ2-2 | TRBV27
AWISADGELF | TRBJ2-2 | TRBV30
ASSIGSSSYNEQF | TRBJ2-1 | TRBV7-6
ASSAAGTNEKLF | TRBJ1-4 | TRBV2
ASSPRPKADYGYT | TRBJ1-2 | TRBV7-8
ASSRTGGTQY | TRBJ2-5 | TRBV6-5
ASSYRRGNQPQH | TRBJ1-5 | TRBV6-5
ASSLIPLGQGASEAF | TRBJ1-1 | TRBV5-1
ASSPKVGRAEAF | TRBJ1-1 | TRBV5-8
ASSYSAGQGANEQF | TRBJ2-1 | TRBV6-5
ASSLEGSSGNTIY | TRBJ1-3 | TRBV28
ASIHPLEGAF | TRBJ1-1 | TRBV28
ATSLGQGLSGANVLT | TRBJ2-6 | TRBV15
ASGDTRSGANVLT | TRBJ2-6 | TRBV2
SERTGNYGYT | TRBJ1-2 | TRBV29-1
ATSDPASRGTGKGDTQY | TRBJ2-3 | TRBV24-1
ASSLQGRDEAF | TRBJ1-1 | TRBV6-5
ASSGRTSGGPNSYNEQF | TRBJ2-1 | TRBV4-1
ASSPRTARYGYT | TRBJ1-2 | TRBV7-2
ASRTFAPYEQY | TRBJ2-7 | TRBV28
ASSIGDRGLFRSYT | TRBJ1-2 | TRBV19
ASSAHIAGGRYNEQF | TRBJ2-1 | TRBV9
ASSYVGTSLNTGELF | TRBJ2-2 | TRBV7-2
ASSSQGWKSSYEQY | TRBJ2-7 | TRBV5-4
ASSPDQPGGDNEKLF | TRBJ1-4 | TRBV18
ASSQDLSRGAGANVLT | TRBJ2-6 | TRBV4-3
ASSQGDTLGANVLT | TRBJ2-6 | TRBV9
ASSIRDQETQY | TRBJ2-5 | TRBV19
ASSYLQGSGNTIY | TRBJ1-3 | TRBV11-2
ASSLLAAPQETQY | TRBJ2-5 | TRBV5-1
ASRPERSVGELF | TRBJ2-2 | TRBV5-1
ASSIDNWPGKGTNEKLF | TRBJ1-4 | TRBV19
ASSLRTGPREQY | TRBJ2-7 | TRBV13
ASMTGGGTEAF | TRBJ1-1 | TRBV6-5
ASSSGLAGDEQF | TRBJ2-1 | TRBV7-9
ASSSFYSSERQY | TRBJ2-7 | TRBV7-2
ASRRSGGDGEAF | TRBJ1-1 | TRBV19
ATSDVTAETQY | TRBJ2-5 | TRBV24-1
ASSRWEWREGGTDTQY | TRBJ2-3 | TRBV11-3
ASSPSGIRDTQY | TRBJ2-3 | TRBV27
ASIFSRTDQPQH | TRBJ1-5 | TRBV28
ATSRAQTIFYGYT | TRBJ1-2 | TRBV15
ASSFRSGGYQETQY | TRBJ2-5 | TRBV12-1